This entry lists 5 T cell receptor beta chains sequenced from one sample in a study of blood T cell repertoires in COVID-19. The repertoire was sequenced with immunoSEQ multiplex PCR; TCRdb's copy has only in-frame clones and lacks some. In the table there are more than 65,000 clones, less than 90% of which are singletons. Sequencing used peripheral blood. The receptors derive from a man aged 60 to 69 with active or convalescent COVID-19.

The chain employs TRBV5-4 and TRBJ2-3; D is ambiguous. The CDR3 loop spans 15 amino acids. Germline loops: CDR1 SGHNT, CDR2 YYREEE (reference sequence). Trimming removed 1 base at V and 1 base at J, with 10 bases between. CDR3 sequence (DNA): TGTGCCAGCAGCTTGCCTAGTCTACGCACAGATACGCAGTATTTT. Amino acids: CASSLPSLRTDTQYF.

This rearrangement joins TRBV6-5 to TRBJ1-1; D not certain. Trimming pared 9 bases from V and 5 bases from J, leaving 16 bases between. Germline V CDR1 and CDR2: MNHEY, SVGAGI. This CDR3 has 13 amino acids. The DNA of the CDR3 is TGTGCCAGTTACTCAGGCCCTTGGACTGAAGCTTTCTTT. This gives the protein CASYSGPWTEAFF.

This clone was seen only a few times. The chain couples TRBV6-5 to TRBJ1-6; possible D gene TRBD1, 6 bases. CDR3 length: 14 amino acids. Deletions cut 7 bases from V and 5 bases from J, with 12 bases between. Germline V gene lookup returns CDR1 MNHEY and CDR2 SVGAGI. The CDR3 loop reads CASTAGVDNSPLHF. DNA for the CDR3: TGTGCCAGCACAGCAGGGGTTGATAATTCACCCCTCCACTTT.

The chain uses TRBV30 and TRBJ2-7, with no clear D. The CDR3 consists of 13 residues. CDR1 GTSNPN and CDR2 SVGIG come from the germline V gene (reference sequence). Trimming shortened V by 0 bases and J by 6 bases, and 12 bases separated the two germline ends. CDR3 amino acids: CAWSVSSRVEQYF. CDR3 DNA sequence: TGTGCCTGGAGTGTCTCGAGTCGCGTCGAGCAGTACTTC.

The chain links TRBV3-1 (or the pseudogene TRBV3-2) to TRBJ1-1, with 11 bases aligning to TRBD1. Germline trimming cut 4 bases from V and 4 bases from J; bases unmatched to any gene: 5. Per germline, CDR1 LGHDT and CDR2 YNNKEL (reference sequence). The CDR3 sequence is 15 residues long. This CDR3 reads CASSLGTGGGTEAFF. CDR3 nucleotide sequence: TGTGCCAGCAGCCTGGGGACAGGGGGGGGCACTGAAGCTTTCTTT.